The 14 T cell receptor beta chains below come from one sample, sequenced in a study of T cells in Graves' hyperthyroidism and ophthalmopathy. Amplified regions were TCR beta CDR3 sequences from RNA transcripts. A first-round RT-PCR of the TCR CDR3 used the HTBI primer set. TCRdb itself ran the multiplex PCR reads through MiXCR, one entry per CDR3 protein. This sample has hundreds of thousands of distinct CDR3 sequences; 12% to 15% occur once, and the top ten carry 10% to 13%. The specimen sequenced was blood. The receptors here all came from a woman between 18 and 29 years old with Graves' hyperthyroidism.

This clonotype occurred a few times. The chain is built from TRBV20-1 and TRBJ2-2; D is ambiguous. Trimming took off 6 bases at V and 4 bases at J, with 9 bases between the two ends. The CDR3 is made up of 12 amino acids. CDR1 and CDR2 from the germline V gene are DFQATT and SNEGSKA (reference sequence). The CDR3 DNA reads TGCAGTGCCCCCTCCCTCACCGGGGAGCTGTTTTTT. It yields the protein CSAPSLTGELFF.

The chain has TRBV7-9 and TRBJ2-3; tentative D call: TRBD2 (6 bases). This CDR3 is built from 13 residues. CDR1 and CDR2 from the germline V gene are SEHNR and FQNEAQ (reference sequence). V was pared by 7 bases and J by 2 bases, with 10 bases between. The CDR3 coding sequence is TGTGCCAGCACCCAGCGGGCCACAGATACGCAGTATTTT. Its translation: CASTQRATDTQYF.

This clonotype came up many times. This chain uses TRBV30 with TRBJ1-2; D remains unclear. The CDR3 has 9 amino acids. CDR1 and CDR2 from the germline V gene are GTSNPN and SVGIG (reference sequence). The germline V and J ends were trimmed by 8 bases and 8 bases, with 9 bases remaining between them. This chain's CDR3 is CAPLVGYTF. The CDR3 DNA sequence: TGTGCCCCTTTGGTGGGCTACACCTTC.

This clonotype was seen at least ten times. This chain uses TRBV6-1 with TRBJ2-7; TRBD1 agrees at 11 bases. This CDR3 is built from 15 residues. The ends lost 5 bases at V and 0 bases at J; junction bases unmatched: 3. Germline CDR1 MNHNS, CDR2 SASEGT. CDR3 residues: CASSWDRGDSYEQYF. DNA for the CDR3: TGTGCCAGCAGTTGGGACAGGGGGGACTCCTACGAGCAGTACTTC.

The CDR3 sequence: CASSLFTTGELFF. DNA of the CDR3: TGTGCCAGCAGTTTATTTACTACCGGGGAGCTGTTTTTT. The chain recombines TRBV28 with TRBJ2-2; D call uncertain. The germline V and J ends were trimmed by 1 base and 5 bases, with 5 bases remaining between them. The CDR3 runs to 13 residues. Germline values: CDR1 MDHEN, CDR2 SYDVKM.

V and J are TRBV4-1 and TRBJ1-1, with D possibly TRBD1 on 5 matching bases. This CDR3 is 17 amino acids long. CDR1 is MGHRA, CDR2 YSYEKL, per germline. V lost 4 bases and J lost 0, with 18 bases in between. The DNA of the CDR3 is TGCGCCAGCAGCCTTTACCTCCAGGGCCGAATGAACACTGAAGCTTTCTTT. As protein: CASSLYLQGRMNTEAFF.

The CDR3 region has the DNA TGCAGTGCTATCGGGAGCGGGGAACCCTCCTACGAGCAGTACTTC. Translation gives CSAIGSGEPSYEQYF. The chain couples TRBV20-1 to TRBJ2-7; the match to TRBD2 covers 7 bases. The CDR3 runs 15 residues. Germline-derived CDR1 and CDR2 are DFQATT and SNEGSKA (reference sequence). Unmatched junction bases numbered 9, after V lost 4 bases and J lost 0 bases.

This clonotype showed up just a few times. V gene TRBV19 combines with J gene TRBJ2-1; weak D call: TRBD2 (5 bases). The ends were cut back, 4 bases at V and 6 bases at J, with 19 bases in the middle. In germline, CDR1 is LNHDA, CDR2 SQIVND (reference sequence). The CDR3 consists of 16 residues. In nucleotides, the CDR3 is TGTGCCAGTAGTAACCAACTAGGACGGTCAGGCAATGAGCAGTTCTTC. Protein product: CASSNQLGRSGNEQFF.

This clonotype showed up many times. The CDR3 coding sequence is TGTGCCAGCAGCCACCGATCCTACGAGCAGTACTTC. It translates to CASSHRSYEQYF. V and J are TRBV3-1 and TRBJ2-7; no definite D call. CDR1 is LGHDT, CDR2 YNNKEL, per germline (reference sequence). Trimming took 3 bases from V and 1 from J, leaving 4 bases between them. The CDR3 is 12 residues long.

This clonotype came up many times. The rearrangement joins TRBV11-2 to TRBJ2-7; D uncertain. CDR3 length equals 15 residues. The germline V gene encodes CDR1 SGHAT and CDR2 FQNNGV. Trimming removed 0 bases at V and 0 bases at J, with 9 bases between. CDR3 amino acids: CASSLEAEVSYEQYF. The CDR3, as DNA: TGTGCCAGCAGCTTAGAAGCCGAAGTCTCCTACGAGCAGTACTTC.

This clonotype was counted ten times or more. This sequence joins TRBV11-3 and TRBJ2-7; possibly TRBD1 or TRBD2 for D (5 bases each). With 0 bases removed from V and 1 base from J, the gap between germline ends came to 7 bases. This CDR3 has 14 residues. Germline assignment: CDR1 SGHNT and CDR2 YENEEA. CDR3 DNA sequence: TGTGCCAGCAGCTTAGACAGGGAGTCCTACGAGCAGTACTTC. Translated, it gives CASSLDRESYEQYF.

At least ten counts were recorded for this clonotype. This sequence joins TRBV11-2 and TRBJ2-7; 8 nucleotides line up with TRBD1. J was trimmed by 3 bases and V by 1 base; bases with no gene match: 5. Germline assignment: CDR1 SGHAT and CDR2 FQNNGV. The CDR3 is 15 residues long. The CDR3 is CASSLGTGKNYEQYF. In DNA form, the CDR3 reads TGTGCCAGCAGCTTAGGGACAGGGAAGAACTACGAGCAGTACTTC.

This clonotype was counted at least ten times. The rearrangement uses TRBV6-2 or TRBV6-3 and TRBJ2-1; 9 nucleotides match TRBD2. This CDR3 has 16 amino acids. After removal of 6 bases from V and 7 bases from J, the junction contained 13 bases not matched to a gene. Looked up from germline, CDR1 is MNHEY and CDR2 is SVGEGT. DNA for the CDR3: TGTGCCAGCAGGGATCGTCTAGCGGGAAGTACTAATGAGCAGTTCTTC. This translates into CASRDRLAGSTNEQFF.

This clonotype was seen repeatedly, ten times or more. V is TRBV28 and J is TRBJ2-7; no clear D. The germline gives CDR1 MDHEN, CDR2 SYDVKM. V gave up 6 bases and J gave up 2 bases, with 20 bases separating them. The CDR3 is 16 residues long. The CDR3 loop is CASSLALVSRPYEQYF. The CDR3 nucleotides are TGTGCCAGCAGCCTGGCTTTGGTATCTCGCCCCTACGAGCAGTACTTC.